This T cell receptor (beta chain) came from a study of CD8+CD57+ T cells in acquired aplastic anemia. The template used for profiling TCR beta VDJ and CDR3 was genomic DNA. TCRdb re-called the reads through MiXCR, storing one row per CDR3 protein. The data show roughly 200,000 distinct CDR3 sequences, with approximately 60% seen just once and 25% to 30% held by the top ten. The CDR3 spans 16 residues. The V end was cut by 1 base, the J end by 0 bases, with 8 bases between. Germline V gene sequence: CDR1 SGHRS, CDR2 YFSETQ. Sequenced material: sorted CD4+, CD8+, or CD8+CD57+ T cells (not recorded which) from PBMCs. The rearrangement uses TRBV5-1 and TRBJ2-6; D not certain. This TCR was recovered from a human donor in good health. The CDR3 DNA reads TGCGCCAGCAGCTTGCGAGGCAGCTCTGGGGCCAACGTCCTGACTTTC. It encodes CASSLRGSSGANVLTF. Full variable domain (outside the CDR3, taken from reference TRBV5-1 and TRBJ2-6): KAGVTQTPRYLIKTRGQQVTLSCSPISGHRSVSWYQQTPGQGLQFLFEYFSETQRNKGNFPGRFSGRQFSNSRSEMNVSTLELGDSALYLCASSLRGSSGANVLTFGAGSRLTVL.